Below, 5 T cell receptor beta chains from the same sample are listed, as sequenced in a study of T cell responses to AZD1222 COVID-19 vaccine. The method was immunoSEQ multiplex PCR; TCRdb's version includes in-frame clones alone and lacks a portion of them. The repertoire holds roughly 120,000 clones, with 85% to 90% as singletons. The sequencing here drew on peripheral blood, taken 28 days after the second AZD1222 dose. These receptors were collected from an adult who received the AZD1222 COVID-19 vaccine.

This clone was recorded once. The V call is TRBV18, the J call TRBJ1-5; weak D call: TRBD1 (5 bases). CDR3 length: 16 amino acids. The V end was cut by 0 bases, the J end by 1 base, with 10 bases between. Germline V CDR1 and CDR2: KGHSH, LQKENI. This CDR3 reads CASSPPGGSSNQPQHF. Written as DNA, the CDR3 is TGTGCCAGCTCACCACCCGGGGGTAGCAGCAATCAGCCCCAGCATTTT.

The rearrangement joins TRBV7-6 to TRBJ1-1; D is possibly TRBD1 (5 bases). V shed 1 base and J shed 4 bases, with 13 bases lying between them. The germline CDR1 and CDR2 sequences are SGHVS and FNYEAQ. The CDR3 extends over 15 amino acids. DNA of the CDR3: TGTGCCAGCAGCTTAGGTTCAGGGATGGGCACTGAAGCTTTCTTT. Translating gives CASSLGSGMGTEAFF.

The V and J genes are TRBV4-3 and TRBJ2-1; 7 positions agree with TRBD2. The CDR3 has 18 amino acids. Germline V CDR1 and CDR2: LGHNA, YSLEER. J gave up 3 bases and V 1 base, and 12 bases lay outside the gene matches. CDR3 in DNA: TGCGCCAGCAGCCAAGTGTTGGCGGGAGAGGTAAGCTACAATGAGCAGTTCTTC. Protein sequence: CASSQVLAGEVSYNEQFF.

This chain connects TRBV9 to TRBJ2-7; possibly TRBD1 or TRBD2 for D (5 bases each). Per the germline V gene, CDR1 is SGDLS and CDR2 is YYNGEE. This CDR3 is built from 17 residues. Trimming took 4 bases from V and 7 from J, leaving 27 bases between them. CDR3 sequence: CASSLTDFRQIPGEQYF. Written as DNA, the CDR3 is TGTGCCAGCAGCTTGACAGACTTTAGACAGATCCCGGGGGAGCAGTACTTC.

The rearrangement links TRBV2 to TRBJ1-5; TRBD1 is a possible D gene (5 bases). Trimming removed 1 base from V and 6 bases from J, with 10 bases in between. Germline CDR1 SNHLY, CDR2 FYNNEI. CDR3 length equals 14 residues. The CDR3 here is CASSEVKGIQPQHF. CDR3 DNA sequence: TGTGCCAGCAGTGAAGTAAAGGGGATTCAGCCCCAGCATTTT.